The 18 T cell receptor beta chains in this list originate from one sample, sequenced in a study of prognosis after radiotherapy for stage I lung cancer (dated by TCRdb to 2020 to 2023). The sequencer listed for this sample is Illumina HiSeq 3000. Two rounds of multiplex PCR on genomic DNA were used to amplify the TCR beta CDR3 region. The first PCR round used primers specific to each TRBV and TRBJ gene, and the primer sequences were filed in Chinese patent CN105087789A. TCRdb reprocessed the public reads (quality trimming at Q25 with fastp, clone calling with MiXCR) and kept in-frame beta chains. When rows share a CDR3 protein, they turn into one entry using the most common DNA and genes. The sample profile shows about 23,000 distinct CDR3 sequences; roughly 43% of them were found once. The ten largest clones take up about 33% of the sample. Source: PBMCs, taken before or after stereotactic body radiation therapy (not recorded which). The receptors come from a donor older than 45 with non-small cell lung cancer.

This clonotype was seen many times. The V and J genes are TRBV15 and TRBJ2-2, with 11 bases identical to TRBD2. Looked up from germline, CDR1 is LNHNV and CDR2 is YYDKDF (reference sequence). The V gene end was trimmed by 0 bases and the J gene end by 4 bases; junction bases not matched to a gene: 4. This CDR3 comprises 17 residues. The CDR3, as DNA: TGTGCCACCAGCAGAGATGTCACTAGCGGGAGCACCGGGGAGCTGTTTTTT. The encoded protein is CATSRDVTSGSTGELFF.

This clonotype was detected ten times or more. The J gene is TRBJ2-2, the V gene TRBV7-7, with TRBD2 matching over 10 bases. The J segment lost 3 bases and the V segment lost 5 bases, leaving 3 bases of the junction unmatched. Germline CDR1 SSHAT, CDR2 FNYEAQ (reference sequence). This CDR3 spans 15 amino acids. The CDR3 DNA sequence: TGTGCCAGCAGCCGCGGACTAGCGGACACCGGGGAGCTGTTTTTT. Encoded protein: CASSRGLADTGELFF.

In its sample, this clonotype ranks as medium-sized. The gene calls are TRBV6-2 or TRBV6-3 and TRBJ2-2; 9 nucleotides line up with TRBD2. The CDR3 has 16 amino acids. Germline lookup yields CDR1 MNHEY and CDR2 SVGEGT. J was trimmed by 3 bases and V by 6 bases; bases with no gene match: 8. The CDR3 loop is CASSTLRGGYTGELFF. In DNA, the CDR3 is TGTGCCAGCAGCACCCTGCGGGGGGGCTACACCGGGGAGCTGTTTTTT.

The chain carries TRBV5-1 and TRBJ2-1; possibly TRBD1 or TRBD2 for D (5 bases each). Deletions cut 4 bases from V and 6 bases from J, with 11 bases between. Germline V lookup: CDR1 SGHRS, CDR2 YFSETQ. The CDR3 covers 13 residues. The CDR3 is CASSLGTSNEQFF. As DNA, the CDR3 is TGCGCCAGCAGCCTTGGGACCAGCAATGAGCAGTTCTTC.

As concerns this clonotype: This is likely an artifact of a read error, given a far larger clone one base away. The chain links TRBV6-8 to TRBJ2-5; D unclear. Trimming pared 10 bases from V and 5 bases from J, leaving 20 bases between. Per germline, CDR1 MNHGY and CDR2 SAAAGT. The CDR3 length is 14 residues. The CDR3 nucleotides read TGTGCCATCCAAGATACGGCCTGGGGTGAGACCCAGTACTTC. This encodes CAIQDTAWGETQYF.

This sequence joins TRBV28 and TRBJ2-3; the match to TRBD2 covers 12 bases. The V gene's germline CDR1 is MDHEN and CDR2 SYDVKM. V lost 5 bases to trimming and J lost 3 bases; unmatched junction nucleotides: 12. This CDR3 region has 18 residues. The chain's CDR3 is CASSTQLAGGGVTDTQYF. The DNA of the CDR3 is TGTGCCAGCAGTACACAGCTAGCGGGAGGGGGTGTGACAGATACGCAGTATTTT.

There are many counts of this clonotype. This chain joins TRBV29-1 and TRBJ2-1, with 9 bases identical to TRBD1. The CDR3 extends over 16 amino acids. Germline assignment: CDR1 SQVTM and CDR2 ANQGSEA. Germline trimming cut 3 bases from V and 2 bases from J; bases unmatched to any gene: 8. CDR3 loop: CSVETSTGGAYNEQFF. In DNA, the CDR3 is TGCAGCGTTGAGACCAGCACAGGGGGCGCCTACAATGAGCAGTTCTTC.

To note about this clonotype: One base separates it from a far larger clone, so it is likely a read error. The rearrangement uses TRBV6-8 and TRBJ2-7, with 7 bases lining up with TRBD1. V shed 7 bases, J shed 9 bases, and the junction held 21 bases outside the gene matches. CDR3 size: 16 residues. CDR1 is MNHGY, CDR2 SAAAGT, per germline. CDR3 coding DNA: TGTGCCAGCATCCTTGACAGGGTTGGAAATTGGCTTGGGCAGTACTTC. Translation gives CASILDRVGNWLGQYF.

The chain links TRBV6-1 to TRBJ1-2; D is ambiguous. The CDR3 extends over 14 amino acids. Germline V gene sequence: CDR1 MNHNS, CDR2 SASEGT. Trimming stripped 6 bases from V and 8 bases from J, with 19 bases between. The CDR3 reads CASSHGGAWEGYTF. For the CDR3, the DNA is TGTGCCAGCAGCCACGGTGGAGCATGGGAAGGCTACACCTTC.

This clonotype was recorded at least ten times. The rearrangement joins TRBV13 to TRBJ2-2, with D hard to call. This CDR3 has 8 residues. Per the germline V gene, CDR1 is PRHDT and CDR2 is FYEKMQ (reference sequence). CDR3 loop: CTTGELFF. Here the CDR3 DNA reads TGTACCACCGGGGAGCTGTTTTTT.

The chain has TRBV28 and TRBJ2-7, with 9 bases aligning to TRBD2. The V gene end was trimmed by 5 bases and the J gene end by 2 bases; junction bases not matched to a gene: 22. Germline CDR1 MDHEN, CDR2 SYDVKM. The CDR3 sequence is 20 residues long. The CDR3 bases are TGTGCCAGCAGTACCTTAATCGCCGGGACTAGCCGTAGGCCCACCTACGAGCAGTACTTC. It encodes CASSTLIAGTSRRPTYEQYF.

As concerns this clonotype: A read error is likely here: a far larger clone is one base away. The rearrangement joins TRBV7-2 to TRBJ2-2; no definite D call. The length of the CDR3 is 14 residues. V dropped 2 bases and J dropped 1 base, with 5 bases sitting between them. Per the germline V gene, CDR1 is SGHTA and CDR2 is FQGNSA. CDR3 loop: CASSLLRNTGELFF. CDR3 DNA sequence: TGTGCCAGCAGCTTATTGAGGAACACCGGGGAGCTGTTTTTT.

This clonotype has at least ten counts. This chain connects TRBV7-3 to TRBJ2-7; 7 nucleotides line up with TRBD2. CDR3 size: 16 residues. Trimming removed 1 base from V and 2 bases from J; junction bases left unmatched: 8. Germline V gene data show CDR1 as SGHTA and CDR2 as FQGTGA. This chain's CDR3 is CASSLSVASGTYEQYF. As DNA, the CDR3 is TGTGCCAGCAGCTTAAGTGTGGCTAGCGGAACCTACGAGCAGTACTTC.

This sequence joins TRBV6-2 or TRBV6-3 and TRBJ2-7; D is possibly TRBD1 (5 bases). The germline V gene encodes CDR1 MNHEY and CDR2 SVGEGT. Trimming removed 6 bases from V and 2 bases from J, with 17 bases in between. The CDR3 consists of 15 residues. This chain's CDR3 is CASSRGHVPPYEQYF. The CDR3 DNA reads TGTGCCAGCAGCCGCGGACATGTACCCCCCTACGAGCAGTACTTC.

This clonotype was seen repeatedly, ten times or more. J is TRBJ2-3 and V is TRBV11-2; D not certain. Trimming left V 4 bases short and J 3 bases short, with 11 bases between. Germline assignment: CDR1 SGHAT and CDR2 FQNNGV. The CDR3 loop spans 14 amino acids. The CDR3 nucleotides are TGTGCCAGCAGCTCCCAATTCCCGACAGATACGCAGTATTTT. Its protein product is CASSSQFPTDTQYF.

This clonotype was seen repeatedly, ten times or more. This chain uses TRBV12-3 or TRBV12-4 with TRBJ2-3, with 10 nucleotides matching TRBD2. Germline trimming cut 5 bases from V and 1 base from J; bases unmatched to any gene: 9. There are 17 residues in the CDR3. CDR3 in amino acids: CASSPLTGLAGTDTQYF. CDR3 in DNA: TGTGCCAGCAGTCCCCTAACCGGACTAGCGGGCACAGATACGCAGTATTTT.

The chain combines TRBV27 with TRBJ2-7; 9 nucleotides align to TRBD2. The CDR3 totals 14 residues. Per the germline V gene, CDR1 is MNHEY and CDR2 is SMNVEV (reference sequence). With 6 bases clipped from V and 5 bases from J, the junction kept 8 bases outside the gene matches. CDR3 loop: CASSRSGRGDEQYF. In nucleotides, the CDR3 is TGTGCCAGCAGCCGTAGCGGGAGAGGGGACGAGCAGTACTTC.

The V gene is TRBV30, the J gene TRBJ2-2; possible D gene TRBD1, 6 bases. Trimming removed 5 bases from V and 4 bases from J, with 14 bases in between. Germline V CDR1 and CDR2: GTSNPN, SVGIG (reference sequence). CDR3 size: 14 residues. CDR3 residues: CAWELQGSTGELFF. As DNA, the CDR3 is TGTGCCTGGGAACTACAGGGATCCACCGGGGAGCTGTTTTTT.